Below are 15 T cell receptor beta chains sequenced from a single sample in a study of human T cells and chemical hapten exposure. TCRdb ran MiXCR on the RACE reads and lists one entry per CDR3 protein. Here the sample spans more than 100,000 distinct CDR3 sequences, roughly 14% being singletons. Described time point: pre-sensitization, week 0. Documented treatment: therapeutic diphenylcyclopropenone sensitization with weekly scalp DPC. The material was whole blood, obtained in connection with sensitization to the hapten diphenylcyclopropenone (DPC). These receptor sequences come from a young woman with alopecia areata. Some clones in this sample may be carry-over from other donors' samples.

This rearrangement joins TRBV7-2 to TRBJ1-5; 7 bases are a match to TRBD1. With 6 bases clipped from V and 2 bases from J, the junction kept 4 bases outside the gene matches. Per the germline V gene, CDR1 is SGHTA and CDR2 is FQGNSA. This CDR3 is built from 14 residues. The CDR3 spells CASRQTGGNQPQHF. In DNA, the CDR3 is TGTGCCAGCAGGCAAACAGGGGGCAATCAGCCCCAGCATTTT.

The V call is TRBV19, the J call TRBJ1-5, with TRBD1 matching 9 bases. After removal of 5 bases from V and 1 base from J, the junction contained 3 bases not matched to a gene. Germline V lookup: CDR1 LNHDA, CDR2 SQIVND (reference sequence). This CDR3 region has 15 residues. The CDR3 DNA follows: TGTGCCAGTAGTCCGGGACAGGGAAGCAATCAGCCCCAGCATTTT. Protein product: CASSPGQGSNQPQHF.

The table lists this clonotype with a few counts. The chain is built from TRBV7-9 and TRBJ2-1, with TRBD2 identical over 8 bases. There are 16 residues in the CDR3. From germline, CDR1 is SEHNR and CDR2 FQNEAQ (reference sequence). V dropped 3 bases and J dropped 7; count of bases not matched to a gene: 11. CDR3 DNA sequence: TGTGCCAGCAGCTTCCAAGGTCAGCGGGGGTATAATGAGCAGTTCTTC. It encodes CASSFQGQRGYNEQFF.

This clonotype was detected ten times or more. The V and J genes are TRBV2 and TRBJ2-7; 7 bases map to TRBD1. The CDR3 has 15 residues. With 2 bases clipped from V and 3 bases from J, the junction kept 7 bases outside the gene matches. Looked up from germline, CDR1 is SNHLY and CDR2 is FYNNEI. Here the CDR3 reads CASSEQGQAGYEQYF. CDR3 bases: TGTGCCAGCAGTGAACAAGGACAGGCAGGCTACGAGCAGTACTTC.

As DNA, the CDR3 is TGTGCCAGCAGTCCCGGGACAGGGGGCGCGGAGGAGACCCAGTACTTC. Its protein product is CASSPGTGGAEETQYF. This chain uses TRBV7-9 with TRBJ2-5; 12 bases map to TRBD1. Unmatched junction bases numbered 10, after V lost 6 bases and J lost 5 bases. The CDR3 consists of 16 residues. CDR1 and CDR2 (germline): SEHNR, FQNEAQ (reference sequence).

The chain combines TRBV28 with TRBJ1-6; unclear D gene. This CDR3 contains 12 residues. V was trimmed by 3 bases and J by 8 bases, leaving 5 bases between them. The germline CDR1 and CDR2 sequences are MDHEN and SYDVKM. The CDR3 is CASSFYDSPLHF. The CDR3 bases are TGTGCCAGCAGTTTCTACGATTCACCCCTCCACTTT.

The gene calls are TRBV13 and TRBJ2-7, with D unresolved. V gave up 2 bases and J gave up 7 bases, with 6 bases separating them. CDR3 length: 11 residues. Germline CDR1 PRHDT, CDR2 FYEKMQ (reference sequence). The CDR3 is CASSLREEQYF. In nucleotides, the CDR3 is TGTGCCAGCAGCTTAAGGGAAGAGCAGTACTTC.

The sample holds many counts of this clonotype. CDR3 in amino acids: CASSYAVKSPLHF. The CDR3 DNA reads TGTGCCAGCAGTTACGCAGTTAAATCACCCCTCCACTTT. V usage is TRBV12-3 or TRBV12-4 and J usage is TRBJ1-6; no firm D call. The germline V and J ends were trimmed by 4 bases and 10 bases, with 11 bases remaining between them. The CDR3 is 13 residues long.

The CDR3 coding sequence is TGTGCCAGCAGGGTACTAGCGGGACTTCAGGATACGCAGTATTTT. This translates into CASRVLAGLQDTQYF. The rearrangement joins TRBV7-2 to TRBJ2-3, with TRBD2 matching over 10 bases. The V gene end was trimmed by 6 bases and the J gene end by 6 bases; junction bases not matched to a gene: 9. This CDR3 comprises 15 residues. The germline V gene encodes CDR1 SGHTA and CDR2 FQGNSA.

V and J are TRBV7-8 and TRBJ2-1, with TRBD1 matching 9 bases. Germline V gene sequence: CDR1 SGHVS, CDR2 FQNEAQ. The length of the CDR3 is 15 residues. The V gene end was trimmed by 5 bases and the J gene end by 4 bases; junction bases not matched to a gene: 6. Here the CDR3 DNA reads TGTGCCAGCAGCAGAGGGACAGGGATTTACAATGAGCAGTTCTTC. As protein: CASSRGTGIYNEQFF. The entire variable domain, with the rest obtained from reference TRBV7-8 and TRBJ2-1, is as follows: GAGVSQSPRYKVAKRGQDVALRCDPISGHVSLFWYQQALGQGPEFLTYFQNEAQLDKSGLPSDRFFAERPEGSVSTLKIQRTQQEDSAVYLCASSRGTGIYNEQFFGPGTRLTVL.

The chain employs TRBV6-2 or TRBV6-3 and TRBJ1-3; D might be TRBD1 (6 bases). The germline V gene encodes CDR1 MNHEY and CDR2 SVGEGT. Trimming pared 4 bases from V and 7 bases from J, leaving 14 bases between. The CDR3 covers 14 residues. This chain's CDR3 is CASSWTALGNTIYF. CDR3 bases: TGTGCCAGCAGTTGGACAGCATTGGGGAACACCATATATTTT.

This clonotype was counted a few times. The chain couples TRBV5-1 to TRBJ2-5; D gene unclear. CDR1 and CDR2 (germline): SGHRS, YFSETQ. Between the trimmed V and J ends, which lost 0 bases and 2 bases, there was a span of 8 bases. CDR3 size: 14 residues. CDR3 protein: CASSLGARQETQYF. The CDR3 DNA follows: TGCGCCAGCAGCTTGGGGGCTAGACAAGAGACCCAGTACTTC.

The chain employs TRBV15 and TRBJ1-5; maybe TRBD1 (6 bases). Germline-derived CDR1 and CDR2 are LNHNV and YYDKDF (reference sequence). The V and J ends lost 3 bases and 5 bases respectively, with 11 bases between them. This CDR3 contains 14 residues. The CDR3 region has the DNA TGTGCCACCAGCAGCACAGGGCCTCATCAGCCCCAGCATTTT. Protein sequence: CATSSTGPHQPQHF.

This clonotype has only a few counts. The chain has TRBV19 and TRBJ2-3; no definite D call. Germline V CDR1 and CDR2: LNHDA, SQIVND (reference sequence). The CDR3 contains 13 residues. Trimming pared 4 bases from V and 4 bases from J, leaving 9 bases between. The CDR3 nucleotides are TGTGCCAGTAGTACGCGTCCAGCAGATACGCAGTATTTT. This encodes CASSTRPADTQYF. The full variable domain, with the rest looked up from reference TRBV19 and TRBJ2-3, is DGGITQSPKYLFRKEGQNVTLSCEQNLNHDAMYWYRQDPGQGLRLIYYSQIVNDFQKGDIAEGYSVSREKKESFPLTVTSAQKNPTAFYLCASSTRPADTQYFGPGTRLTVL.

This chain connects TRBV7-3 to TRBJ2-5; D remains ambiguous. The CDR3 runs 13 residues. V was cut by 3 bases and J by 3 bases, with 8 bases left in between. CDR1 and CDR2 from the germline V gene are SGHTA and FQGTGA. The CDR3 sequence is CASSLYVKETQYF. CDR3 bases: TGTGCCAGCAGCTTGTACGTTAAAGAGACCCAGTACTTC.